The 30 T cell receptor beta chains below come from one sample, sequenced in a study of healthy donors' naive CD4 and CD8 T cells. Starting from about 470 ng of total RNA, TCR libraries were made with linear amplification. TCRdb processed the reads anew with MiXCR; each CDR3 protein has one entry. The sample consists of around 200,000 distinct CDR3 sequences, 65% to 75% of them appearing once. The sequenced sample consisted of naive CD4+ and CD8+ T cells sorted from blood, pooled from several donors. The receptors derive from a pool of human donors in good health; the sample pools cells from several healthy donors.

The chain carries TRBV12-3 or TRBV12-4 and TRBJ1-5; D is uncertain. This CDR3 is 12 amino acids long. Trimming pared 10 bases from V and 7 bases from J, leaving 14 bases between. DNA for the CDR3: TGTGCCACCCAAAGAGGGAAACAGCCCCAGCATTTT. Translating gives CATQRGKQPQHF.

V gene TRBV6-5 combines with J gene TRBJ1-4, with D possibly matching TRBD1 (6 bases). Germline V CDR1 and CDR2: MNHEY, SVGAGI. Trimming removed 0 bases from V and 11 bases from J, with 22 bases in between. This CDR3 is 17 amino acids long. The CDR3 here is CASSYSYGGEMVGKLFF. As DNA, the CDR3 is TGTGCCAGCAGTTACTCGTACGGGGGCGAAATGGTTGGCAAACTGTTTTTT.

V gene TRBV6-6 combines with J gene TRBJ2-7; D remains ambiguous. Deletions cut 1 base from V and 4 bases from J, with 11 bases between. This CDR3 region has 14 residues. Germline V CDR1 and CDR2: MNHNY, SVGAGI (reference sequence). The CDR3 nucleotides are TGTGCCAGCAGTTACTTCGCGCCCGTTTACGAGCAGTACTTC. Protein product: CASSYFAPVYEQYF.

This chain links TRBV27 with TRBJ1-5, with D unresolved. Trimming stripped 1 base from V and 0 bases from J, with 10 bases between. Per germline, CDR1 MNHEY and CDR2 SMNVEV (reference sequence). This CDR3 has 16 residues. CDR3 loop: CASSLLADYSNQPQHF. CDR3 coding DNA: TGTGCCAGCAGTTTATTGGCAGATTATAGCAATCAGCCCCAGCATTTT.

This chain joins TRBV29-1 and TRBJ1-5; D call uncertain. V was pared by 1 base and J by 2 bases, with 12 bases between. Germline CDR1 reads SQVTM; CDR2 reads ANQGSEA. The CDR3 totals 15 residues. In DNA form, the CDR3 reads TGCAGCGTTGAAGGTCACCATATTCGCAATCAGCCCCAGCATTTT. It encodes CSVEGHHIRNQPQHF.

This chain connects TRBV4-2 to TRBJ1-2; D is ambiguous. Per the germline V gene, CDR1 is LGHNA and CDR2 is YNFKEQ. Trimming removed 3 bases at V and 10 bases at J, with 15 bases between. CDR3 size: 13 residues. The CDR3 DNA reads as TGTGCCAGCAGCCAGGGCGGGGTCTCTGCCTACACCTTC. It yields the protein CASSQGGVSAYTF.

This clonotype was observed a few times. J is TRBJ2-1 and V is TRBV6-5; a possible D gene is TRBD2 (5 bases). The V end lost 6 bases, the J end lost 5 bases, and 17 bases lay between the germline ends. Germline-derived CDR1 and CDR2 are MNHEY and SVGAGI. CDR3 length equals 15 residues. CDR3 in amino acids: CASRRLPMANNEQFF. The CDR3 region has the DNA TGTGCCAGCAGACGACTACCAATGGCCAACAATGAGCAGTTCTTC.

CDR3 amino acids: CASSLGTGNNSPLHF. DNA of the CDR3: TGTGCCAGCAGCTTGGGGACAGGGAATAATTCACCCCTCCACTTT. The J gene is TRBJ1-6, the V gene TRBV5-4; 8 bases align to TRBD1. This CDR3 region has 15 residues. Germline V gene sequence: CDR1 SGHNT, CDR2 YYREEE (reference sequence). V was pared by 0 bases and J by 5 bases, with 1 base of the junction left unmatched.

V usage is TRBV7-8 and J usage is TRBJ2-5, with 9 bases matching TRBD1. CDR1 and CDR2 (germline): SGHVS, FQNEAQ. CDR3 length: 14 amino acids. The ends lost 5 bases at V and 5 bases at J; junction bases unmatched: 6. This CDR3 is CASSLQGALETQYF. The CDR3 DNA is TGTGCCAGCAGCCTACAGGGGGCCCTGGAGACCCAGTACTTC.

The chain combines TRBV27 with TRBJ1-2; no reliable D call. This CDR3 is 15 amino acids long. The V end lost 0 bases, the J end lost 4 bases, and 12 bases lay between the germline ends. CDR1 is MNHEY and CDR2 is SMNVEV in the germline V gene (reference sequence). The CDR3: CASSLSVDTTYGYTF. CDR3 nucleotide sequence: TGTGCCAGCAGTTTATCCGTAGATACAACCTATGGCTACACCTTC.

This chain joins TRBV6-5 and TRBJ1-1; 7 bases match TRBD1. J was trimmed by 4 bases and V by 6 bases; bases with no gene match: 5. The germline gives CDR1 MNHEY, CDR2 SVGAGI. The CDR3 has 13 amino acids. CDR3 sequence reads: CASRTGFTTEAFF. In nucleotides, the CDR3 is TGTGCCAGCAGGACAGGGTTTACCACTGAAGCTTTCTTT.

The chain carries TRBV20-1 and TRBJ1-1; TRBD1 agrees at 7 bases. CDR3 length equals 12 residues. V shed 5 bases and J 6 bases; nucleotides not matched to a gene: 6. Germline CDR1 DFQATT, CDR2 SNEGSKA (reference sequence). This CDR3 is CSAHPTGPEAFF. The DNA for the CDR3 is TGCAGTGCTCACCCGACAGGGCCTGAAGCTTTCTTT.

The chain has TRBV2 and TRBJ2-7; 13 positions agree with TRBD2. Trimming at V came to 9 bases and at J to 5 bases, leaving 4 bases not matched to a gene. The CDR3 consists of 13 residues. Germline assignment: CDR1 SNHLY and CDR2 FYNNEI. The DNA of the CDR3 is TGTGCCAGTAGAGGGACTAGCGGGGACGAGCAGTACTTC. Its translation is CASRGTSGDEQYF.

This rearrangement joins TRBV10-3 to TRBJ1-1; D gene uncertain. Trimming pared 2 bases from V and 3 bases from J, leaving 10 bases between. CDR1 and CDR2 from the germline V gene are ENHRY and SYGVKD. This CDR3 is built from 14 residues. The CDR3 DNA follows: TGTGCCATCAGTGAGGTGTTGTGGGACACTGAAGCTTTCTTT. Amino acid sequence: CAISEVLWDTEAFF.

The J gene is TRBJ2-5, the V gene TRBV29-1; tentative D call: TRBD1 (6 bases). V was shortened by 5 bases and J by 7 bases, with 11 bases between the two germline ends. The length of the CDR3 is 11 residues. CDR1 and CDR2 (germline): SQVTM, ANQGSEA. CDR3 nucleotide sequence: TGCAGCGTTTACAGGGATGGGACCCAGTACTTC. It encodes CSVYRDGTQYF. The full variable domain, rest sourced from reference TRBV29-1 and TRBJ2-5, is SAVISQKPSRDICQRGTSLTIQCQVDSQVTMMFWYRQQPGQSLTLIATANQGSEATYESGFVIDKFPISRPNLTFSTLTVSNMSPEDSSIYLCSVYRDGTQYFGPGTRLLVL.

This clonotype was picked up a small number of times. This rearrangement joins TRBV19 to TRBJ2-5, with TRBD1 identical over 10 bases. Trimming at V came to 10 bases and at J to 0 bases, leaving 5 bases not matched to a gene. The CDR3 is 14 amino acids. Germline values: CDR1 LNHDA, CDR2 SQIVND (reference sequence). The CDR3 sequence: CATMDRGDQETQYF. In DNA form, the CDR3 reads TGTGCCACTATGGACAGGGGGGACCAAGAGACCCAGTACTTC.

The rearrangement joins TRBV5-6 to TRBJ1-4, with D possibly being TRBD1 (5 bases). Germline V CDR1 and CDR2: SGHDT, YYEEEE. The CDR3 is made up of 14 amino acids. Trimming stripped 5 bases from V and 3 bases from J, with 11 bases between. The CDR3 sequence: CASSTGTSNEKLFF. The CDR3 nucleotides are TGTGCCAGCAGTACCGGGACGTCTAATGAAAAACTGTTTTTT.

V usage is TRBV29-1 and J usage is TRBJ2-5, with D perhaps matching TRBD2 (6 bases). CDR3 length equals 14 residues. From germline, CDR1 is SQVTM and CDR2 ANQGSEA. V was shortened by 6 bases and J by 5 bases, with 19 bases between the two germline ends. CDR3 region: CSVTGLPGEETQYF. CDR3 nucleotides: TGCAGCGTGACGGGACTTCCCGGGGAGGAGACCCAGTACTTC.

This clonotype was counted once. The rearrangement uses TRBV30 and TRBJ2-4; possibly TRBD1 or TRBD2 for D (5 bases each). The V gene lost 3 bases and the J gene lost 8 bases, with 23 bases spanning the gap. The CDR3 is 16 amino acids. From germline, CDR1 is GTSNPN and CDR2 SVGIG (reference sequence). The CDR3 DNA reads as TGTGCCTGGAGCCCAACCCTCCCAGCGTTGGGGGACATTCAGTACTTC. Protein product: CAWSPTLPALGDIQYF.

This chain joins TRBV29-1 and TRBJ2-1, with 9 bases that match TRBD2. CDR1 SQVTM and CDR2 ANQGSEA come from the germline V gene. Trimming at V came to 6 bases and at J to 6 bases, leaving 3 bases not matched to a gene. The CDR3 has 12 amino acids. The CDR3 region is CSVWGLANEQFF. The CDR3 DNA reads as TGCAGCGTATGGGGACTAGCCAATGAGCAGTTCTTC.

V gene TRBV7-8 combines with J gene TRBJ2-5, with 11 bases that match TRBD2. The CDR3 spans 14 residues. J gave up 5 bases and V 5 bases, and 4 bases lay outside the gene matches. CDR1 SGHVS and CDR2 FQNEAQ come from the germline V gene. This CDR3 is CASSKLAGEETQYF. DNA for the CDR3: TGTGCCAGCAGCAAACTAGCGGGGGAGGAGACCCAGTACTTC.

The CDR3 reads CASSKGVPSYTEQYV. In DNA form, the CDR3 reads TGTGCCAGCAGCAAAGGGGTCCCGTCCTACACCGAGCAGTACGTC. The chain combines TRBV21-1 with TRBJ2-7; TRBD1 is the table's D call, not checked against the DNA. TRBV21-1 corresponds to a pseudogene. CDR3 length: 15 amino acids.

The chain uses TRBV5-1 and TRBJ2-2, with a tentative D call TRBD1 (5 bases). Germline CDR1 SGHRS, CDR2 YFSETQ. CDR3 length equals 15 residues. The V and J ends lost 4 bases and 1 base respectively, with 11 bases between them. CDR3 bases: TGCGCCAGCAGCCTCCCCACAGGGAACACCGGGGAGCTGTTTTTT. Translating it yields CASSLPTGNTGELFF. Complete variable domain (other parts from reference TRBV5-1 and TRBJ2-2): KAGVTQTPRYLIKTRGQQVTLSCSPISGHRSVSWYQQTPGQGLQFLFEYFSETQRNKGNFPGRFSGRQFSNSRSEMNVSTLELGDSALYLCASSLPTGNTGELFFGEGSRLTVL.

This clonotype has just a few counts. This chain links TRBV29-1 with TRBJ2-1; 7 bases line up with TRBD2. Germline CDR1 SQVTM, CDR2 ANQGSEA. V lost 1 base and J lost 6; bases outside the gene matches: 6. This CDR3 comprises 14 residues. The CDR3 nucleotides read TGCAGCGTTGAAGGCCTAGCGGAAATCAATGAGCAGTTCTTC. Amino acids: CSVEGLAEINEQFF.

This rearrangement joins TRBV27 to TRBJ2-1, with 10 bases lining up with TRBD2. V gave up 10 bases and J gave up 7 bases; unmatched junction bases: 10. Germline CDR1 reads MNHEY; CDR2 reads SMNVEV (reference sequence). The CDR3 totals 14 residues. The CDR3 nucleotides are TGTGCCACCGCCCAGCGGGAGGGCTGGAATGAGCAGTTCTTC. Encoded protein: CATAQREGWNEQFF.

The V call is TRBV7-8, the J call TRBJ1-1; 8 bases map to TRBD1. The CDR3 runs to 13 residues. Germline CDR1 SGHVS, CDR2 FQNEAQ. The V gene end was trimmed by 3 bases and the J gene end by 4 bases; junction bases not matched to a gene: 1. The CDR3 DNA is TGTGCCAGCAGCTTGGACAGGGCCACTGAAGCTTTCTTT. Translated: CASSLDRATEAFF. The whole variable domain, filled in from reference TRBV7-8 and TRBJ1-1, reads GAGVSQSPRYKVAKRGQDVALRCDPISGHVSLFWYQQALGQGPEFLTYFQNEAQLDKSGLPSDRFFAERPEGSVSTLKIQRTQQEDSAVYLCASSLDRATEAFFGQGTRLTVV.

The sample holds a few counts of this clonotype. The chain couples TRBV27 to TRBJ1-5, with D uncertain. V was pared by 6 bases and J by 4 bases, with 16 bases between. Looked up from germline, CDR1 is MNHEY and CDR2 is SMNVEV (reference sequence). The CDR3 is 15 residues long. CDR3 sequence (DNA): TGTGCCAGCAGGTCGGGCCCCGGCGGGAATCAGCCCCAGCATTTT. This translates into CASRSGPGGNQPQHF.

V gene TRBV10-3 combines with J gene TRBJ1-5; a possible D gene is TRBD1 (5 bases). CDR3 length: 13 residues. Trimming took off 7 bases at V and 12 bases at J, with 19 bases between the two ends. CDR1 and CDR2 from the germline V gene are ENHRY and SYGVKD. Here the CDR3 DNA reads TGTGCCATCACTGCAGGGCCGGATGGACACCAGCATTTT. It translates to CAITAGPDGHQHF.

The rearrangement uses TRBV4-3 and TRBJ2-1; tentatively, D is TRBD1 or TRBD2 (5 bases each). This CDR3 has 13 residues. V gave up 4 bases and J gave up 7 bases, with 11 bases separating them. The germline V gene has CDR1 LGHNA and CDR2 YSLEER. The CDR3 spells CASSRRGSNEQFF. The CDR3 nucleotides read TGCGCCAGCAGCCGCCGGGGCTCTAATGAGCAGTTCTTC.

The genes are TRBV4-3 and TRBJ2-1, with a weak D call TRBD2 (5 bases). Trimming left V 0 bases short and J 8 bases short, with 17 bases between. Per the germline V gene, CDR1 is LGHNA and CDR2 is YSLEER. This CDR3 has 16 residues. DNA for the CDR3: TGCGCCAGCAGCCAAGATAGTACGGGTCCCGGGGATGAGCAGTTCTTC. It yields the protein CASSQDSTGPGDEQFF.